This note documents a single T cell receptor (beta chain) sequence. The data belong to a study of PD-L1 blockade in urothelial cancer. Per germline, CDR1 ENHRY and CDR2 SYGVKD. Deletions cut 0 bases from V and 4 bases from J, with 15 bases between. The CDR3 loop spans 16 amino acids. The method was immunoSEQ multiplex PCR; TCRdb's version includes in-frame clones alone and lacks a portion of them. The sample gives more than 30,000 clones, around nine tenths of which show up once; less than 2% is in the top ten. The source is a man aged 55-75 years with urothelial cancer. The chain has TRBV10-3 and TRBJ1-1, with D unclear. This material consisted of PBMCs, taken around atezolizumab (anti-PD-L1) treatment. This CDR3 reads CAISESTRVSSTEAFF. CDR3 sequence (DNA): TGTGCCATCAGTGAGTCGACTCGCGTCAGTTCCACTGAAGCTTTCTTT.